This T cell receptor (beta chain) was profiled in a study of T cells in Graves' hyperthyroidism and ophthalmopathy. On the study more broadly: Specimen type is peripheral blood, collected at initial diagnosis prior to any treatment.

The germline V gene has CDR1 SNHLY and CDR2 FYNNEI. V was pared by 10 bases and J by 5 bases, with 18 bases between. The CDR3 spans 14 residues. RNA transcripts yielded amplified TCR beta CDR3 regions. An initial round of RT-PCR targeting the TCR CDR3 relied on the HTBI primer set. Each CDR3 protein gets one entry after TCRdb re-called the multiplex PCR reads with MiXCR. The sample holds fewer than 500,000 distinct CDR3 sequences; around 13% are singletons and the top ten take around a fifth. Ophthalmopathy patients had moderate-to-severe active disease, CAS ≥3, NOSPECS ≥4, and disease duration under 3 months. Uncontrolled infection, other autoimmune disease, pregnancy or lactation disqualified patients from enrolment. Using over 8.5 ml of fresh peripheral blood, PBMCs were prepared. This clonotype was seen at least ten times.

The chain combines TRBV2 with TRBJ2-1; the D gene is possibly TRBD2 (5 bases). The origin of this receptor is a woman in her twenties or thirties with Graves' ophthalmopathy. The sequencing sample was made of blood. The CDR3 bases are TGTGCCACTCAGCGGAACATGGGTAACAATGAGCAGTTCTTC. Translated: CATQRNMGNNEQFF.